These 28 T cell receptor beta chains were all obtained from the same sample, sequenced in a study of blood T cells in healthy people across ages. Together with a sample-barcoded 5' primer, a J-beta primer mix was included in a second PCR lasting about 7 to 11 cycles. TCRdb analysed the 5' RACE reads with MiXCR anew, one entry per CDR3 protein. The table records 750,000 to 950,000 distinct CDR3 sequences, under 35% of them present only once. A further study also used this sample, focusing on T cells of mothers and their children.

Specimen: blood. The receptors shown here come from a middle-aged woman in good health.

This chain joins TRBV25-1 and TRBJ2-1, with 7 bases lining up with TRBD2. Germline loops: CDR1 MGHDK, CDR2 SYGVNS. The CDR3 extends over 16 amino acids. The junction had 5 bases not matched to a gene; V was cut back by 3 bases and J by 0 bases. In DNA form, the CDR3 reads TGTGCCAGCAGTGATTTGTCTAGCGGCTCCTACAATGAGCAGTTCTTC. Protein: CASSDLSSGSYNEQFF. Together with reference TRBV25-1 and TRBJ2-1, the CDR3 gives the full variable domain: EADIYQTPRYLVIGTGKKITLECSQTMGHDKMYWYQQDPGMELHLIHYSYGVNSTEKGDLSSESTVSRIRTEHFPLTLESARPSHTSQYLCASSDLSSGSYNEQFFGPGTRLTVL.

V gene TRBV20-1 combines with J gene TRBJ1-2; TRBD1 might be the D (5 bases). Germline values: CDR1 DFQATT, CDR2 SNEGSKA (reference sequence). The CDR3 has 17 amino acids. The V end was cut by 0 bases, the J end by 5 bases, with 22 bases between. DNA for the CDR3: TGCAGTGCTAGAGATCCCACTTCACTGGGGACCGATTATGGCTACACCTTC. Translating it yields CSARDPTSLGTDYGYTF.

At least ten counts were recorded for this clonotype. The rearrangement uses TRBV5-1 and TRBJ2-7; 7 bases fit TRBD2. V was clipped by 5 bases and J by 0 bases; unmatched bases: 8. Germline V lookup: CDR1 SGHRS, CDR2 YFSETQ. The CDR3 runs to 15 residues. The CDR3 nucleotides read TGCGCCAGCAGACTCTATACTAGCGACTCCTACGAGCAGTACTTC. It codes for CASRLYTSDSYEQYF.

A remark on this clonotype: A much larger clone sits a single nucleotide away, making a read error possible. The chain combines TRBV7-9 with TRBJ2-7, with 7 nucleotides matching TRBD1. Germline V gives CDR1 SEHNR, CDR2 FQNEAQ (reference sequence). This CDR3 is 14 amino acids long. The V gene end was trimmed by 8 bases and the J gene end by 2 bases; junction bases not matched to a gene: 9. The CDR3 DNA sequence: TGTGCCAGCGGCTCCAACAGGGGACCCTACGAGCAGTACTTC. It translates to CASGSNRGPYEQYF.

This clonotype was detected once. A single base separates this from a much larger clone, so it may be a read error. The chain employs TRBV5-1 and TRBJ2-1; 7 nucleotides line up with TRBD1. Germline lookup yields CDR1 SGHRS and CDR2 YFSETQ. The CDR3 is 15 residues long. CDR3 in amino acids: CASSYSGTDYDEQFF. In DNA form, the CDR3 reads TGCGCCAGCAGCTACTCCGGGACAGACTACGATGAGCAGTTCTTC.

This clonotype was detected many times. The rearrangement links TRBV12-3 or TRBV12-4 to TRBJ2-7; TRBD1 aligns across 9 bases. J gave up 2 bases and V 4 bases, and 12 bases lay outside the gene matches. The CDR3 loop spans 17 amino acids. The CDR3 loop is CASSSPLGDRAAYEQYF. In DNA form, the CDR3 reads TGTGCCAGCAGTTCCCCCCTGGGGGACAGGGCTGCCTACGAGCAGTACTTC.

This clonotype was observed a handful of times. The genes are TRBV3-1 and TRBJ1-1, with D unresolved. The germline gives CDR1 LGHDT, CDR2 YNNKEL (reference sequence). Trimming stripped 3 bases from V and 1 base from J, with 9 bases between. This CDR3 comprises 14 residues. The chain's CDR3 is CASSHLTSNTEAFF. DNA of the CDR3: TGTGCCAGCAGCCATTTGACATCGAACACTGAAGCTTTCTTT.

The V call is TRBV7-2, the J call TRBJ2-5, with 8 bases lining up with TRBD2. With 4 bases clipped from V and 7 bases from J, the junction kept 11 bases outside the gene matches. Germline-derived CDR1 and CDR2 are SGHTA and FQGNSA. The CDR3 is 15 amino acids. In DNA, the CDR3 is TGTGCCAGCAGCTCCAGCGGTAGCGGGGTGGGGACCCAGTACTTC. It codes for CASSSSGSGVGTQYF.

The genes are TRBV20-1 and TRBJ2-7; 8 bases match TRBD1. With 6 bases clipped from V and 6 bases from J, the junction kept 19 bases outside the gene matches. Germline CDR1 reads DFQATT; CDR2 reads SNEGSKA (reference sequence). The CDR3 length is 16 residues. Written as DNA, the CDR3 is TGCAGTGCCCCAGGAGGGGGCAGGGGGCGCGGATGCGAGCAGTACTTC. Its protein product is CSAPGGGRGRGCEQYF.

This clonotype has more than one count but fewer than ten. Just one base apart from a much larger clone, this may be a read error. V usage is TRBV7-2 and J usage is TRBJ2-1; tentative D call: TRBD2 (5 bases). The CDR3 is made up of 15 amino acids. Deletions cut 4 bases from V and 5 bases from J, with 15 bases between. Germline V CDR1 and CDR2: SGHTA, FQGNSA. The CDR3 protein is CASSYRAVSHNEQFF. CDR3 bases: TGTGCCAGCAGCTACCGAGCGGTTTCCCACAATGAGCAGTTCTTC.

Concerning this clonotype: This sequence may be a read error, since a much larger clone differs from it by one base. The CDR3 sequence: CASSEGGPTQYF. The CDR3 coding sequence is TGTGCCAGCAGTGAAGGTGGTCCTACGCAGTATTTT. The rearrangement joins TRBV6-1 to TRBJ2-3, with no clear D. This CDR3 spans 12 amino acids. Germline loops: CDR1 MNHNS, CDR2 SASEGT. The germline V and J ends were trimmed by 1 base and 8 bases, with 7 bases remaining between them.

This chain joins TRBV6-5 and TRBJ2-1, with D perhaps TRBD2 (5 bases). Germline CDR1 is MNHEY and CDR2 is SVGAGI. The CDR3 extends over 16 amino acids. The V end was cut by 6 bases, the J end by 2 bases, with 17 bases between. The DNA of the CDR3 is TGTGCCAGCAGCCAAGTCGCAGGACTGCCCTACAATGAGCAGTTCTTC. Translating it yields CASSQVAGLPYNEQFF.

Comment on this clonotype: A read error may be the cause here, since a much bigger clone is one base away. This chain connects TRBV4-3 to TRBJ2-4; 8 bases line up with TRBD2. The DNA end is a closer match to TRBJ2-7, so the J assignment may be wrong. The CDR3 extends over 16 amino acids. CDR1 is LGHNA and CDR2 is YSLEER in the germline V gene. DNA for the CDR3: TGCGCCAGCAGCCAGGGACGAGCGGGGGAAACCTACGAGCAGTACTTC. Translation gives CASSQGRAGETYEQYF.

In DNA form, the CDR3 reads TGTGCCACCAGTGATTGGGACACTGCCGGAGAGACCCAGTACTTC. Amino acids: CATSDWDTAGETQYF. The chain is built from TRBV24-1 and TRBJ2-5, with D tentatively TRBD1 (6 bases). The CDR3 runs to 15 residues. Germline-derived CDR1 and CDR2 are KGHDR and SFDVKD. V lost 2 bases and J lost 4, with 13 bases in between.

The chain has TRBV6-7 and TRBJ1-1; D is possibly TRBD1 (6 bases). TRBV6-7 is annotated as an ORF whose role is uncertain. The CDR3 totals 14 residues. With 7 bases removed from V and 4 bases from J, the gap between germline ends came to 16 bases. This chain's CDR3 is CASTPQGRGTEAFF. In nucleotides, the CDR3 is TGTGCCAGCACCCCACAGGGTCGGGGCACTGAAGCTTTCTTT.

In this sample, this clonotype turned up a few times. CDR3 region: CASSLVRRSNNEKLFF. DNA of the CDR3: TGCGCCAGCAGCTTAGTTCGCAGGTCAAATAATGAAAAACTGTTTTTT. This chain uses TRBV5-1 with TRBJ1-4; D gene unclear. CDR1 is SGHRS and CDR2 is YFSETQ in the germline V gene. The V end lost 2 bases, the J end lost 4 bases, and 15 bases lay between the germline ends. The CDR3 runs to 16 residues.

This clonotype showed up just once. The junction departs from the called germline gene at one end, perhaps through a read error. The rearrangement joins TRBV7-3 to TRBJ2-1; D is unclear. The length of the CDR3 is 13 residues. Germline values: CDR1 SGHTA, CDR2 FQGTGA. The CDR3 sequence is CASSVSGGDEQVF. CDR3 in DNA: TGTGCCAGCAGCGTCTCGGGTGGCGATGAGCAGGTCTTC.

This clonotype was counted between two and nine times. The V and J genes are TRBV7-9 and TRBJ2-3; no reliable D call. With 4 bases removed from V and 6 bases from J, the gap between germline ends came to 23 bases. The CDR3 sequence is 17 residues long. From germline, CDR1 is SEHNR and CDR2 FQNEAQ (reference sequence). The CDR3 DNA reads TGTGCCAGCAGCTCTACTTTGACGTTGCCCCGTGGGGATACGCAGTATTTT. This translates into CASSSTLTLPRGDTQYF.

CDR3 coding DNA: TGTGCCAGTAGTATGGAGAGAGCCCAGCCCCAGCATTTT. It translates to CASSMERAQPQHF. This chain uses TRBV19 with TRBJ1-5; D ambiguous. The germline CDR1 and CDR2 sequences are LNHDA and SQIVND (reference sequence). This CDR3 has 13 residues. The V gene lost 3 bases and the J gene lost 7 bases, with 10 bases spanning the gap. The full variable domain, in which reference TRBV19 and TRBJ1-5 provide the parts outside the CDR3, is DGGITQSPKYLFRKEGQNVTLSCEQNLNHDAMYWYRQDPGQGLRLIYYSQIVNDFQKGDIAEGYSVSREKKESFPLTVTSAQKNPTAFYLCASSMERAQPQHFGDGTRLSIL.

This clonotype came up many times. The chain links TRBV15 to TRBJ2-1; a possible D gene is TRBD2 (5 bases). Trimming stripped 0 bases from V and 2 bases from J, with 8 bases between. The CDR3 totals 15 residues. CDR1 and CDR2 (germline): LNHNV, YYDKDF (reference sequence). CDR3 in amino acids: CATSRDPGTYNEQFF. CDR3 nucleotide sequence: TGTGCCACCAGCAGAGATCCCGGGACCTACAATGAGCAGTTCTTC. Full variable domain (rest looked up from reference TRBV15 and TRBJ2-1): DAMVIQNPRYQVTQFGKPVTLSCSQTLNHNVMYWYQQKSSQAPKLLFHYYDKDFNNEADTPDNFQSRRPNTSFCFLDIRSPGLGDTAMYLCATSRDPGTYNEQFFGPGTRLTVL.

Worth noting for this clonotype: Given a much more abundant clone one base away, this may be a read error. V is TRBV19 and J is TRBJ2-7; 8 bases map to TRBD1. The ends lost 6 bases at V and 3 bases at J; junction bases unmatched: 7. The length of the CDR3 is 14 residues. The germline gives CDR1 LNHDA, CDR2 SQIVND (reference sequence). This CDR3 is CASRDQGQGYEQYF. The CDR3 DNA reads TGTGCCAGTAGGGACCAAGGACAGGGCTACGAGCAGTACTTC.

This clonotype was seen only a few times. CDR3 loop: CASRDSGTGWYGYTF. The CDR3 region has the DNA TGTGCCAGCAGAGACTCCGGGACAGGATGGTATGGCTACACCTTC. The chain carries TRBV6-6 and TRBJ1-2, with 8 bases that match TRBD1. This CDR3 contains 15 residues. V gave up 6 bases and J gave up 5 bases; unmatched junction bases: 11. Germline V lookup: CDR1 MNHNY, CDR2 SVGAGI (reference sequence).

This chain joins TRBV7-6 and TRBJ2-5, with D tentatively TRBD1 (5 bases). This CDR3 has 13 amino acids. The germline CDR1 and CDR2 sequences are SGHVS and FNYEAQ. The ends were cut back, 5 bases at V and 5 bases at J, with 12 bases in the middle. The chain's CDR3 is CASSNSNRETQYF. The CDR3 nucleotides are TGTGCCAGCAGCAATAGTAACAGGGAGACCCAGTACTTC.

In regard to this clonotype: The junction and the germline gene differ at one end; a read error may be behind it. The J gene is TRBJ2-5, the V gene TRBV5-1; D possibly corresponds to TRBD1 (5 bases). The J call may be wrong; the DNA end is better matched by TRBJ2-7. CDR1 SGHRS and CDR2 YFSETQ come from the germline V gene. This CDR3 contains 13 residues. The CDR3 region has the DNA TGCGCCGGCAGCGTGACAGCAGACTACGAGCAGTACTTC. The encoded protein is CAGSVTADYEQYF.

In the case of this clonotype: One end of the junction varies from germline; a read error may be responsible. The CDR3 bases are TGTGCCAGCAGCTTAGGGCGGAACGCTGAAGCTTTCTTT. Translated, it gives CASSLGRNAEAFF. This rearrangement joins TRBV7-6 to TRBJ1-1; D not certain. The CDR3 extends over 13 amino acids. Germline V gene data show CDR1 as SGHVS and CDR2 as FNYEAQ.

The CDR3: CASSLGARRSSSYNEQYF. The CDR3 nucleotides read TGTGCCAGCAGCTTAGGAGCCCGGCGGAGTTCTTCCTACAATGAGCAGTACTTC. This chain joins TRBV7-2 and TRBJ2-1; the D is unclear. The tail of the sequence fits TRBJ2-7 better, so the J call may be wrong. CDR3 length equals 18 residues. Germline lookup yields CDR1 SGHTA and CDR2 FQGNSA.

This rearrangement joins TRBV7-9 to TRBJ1-2; D is possibly TRBD1 (6 bases). There are 14 residues in the CDR3. From germline, CDR1 is SEHNR and CDR2 FQNEAQ (reference sequence). Trimming cost V 5 bases and J 2 bases, with 12 bases left between them. The CDR3, as DNA: TGTGCCAGCAGCCCGGACGGGGGCAACTATGGCTACACCTTC. Its translation: CASSPDGGNYGYTF.

The gene calls are TRBV27 and TRBJ1-1, with 7 nucleotides matching TRBD1. Trimming took 6 bases from V and 3 from J; bases not matched to a gene: 7. The CDR3 is 14 amino acids. The germline CDR1 and CDR2 sequences are MNHEY and SMNVEV (reference sequence). In nucleotides, the CDR3 is TGTGCCAGCAGGGGGATACAGGGGTACACTGAAGCTTTCTTT. Translation: CASRGIQGYTEAFF.